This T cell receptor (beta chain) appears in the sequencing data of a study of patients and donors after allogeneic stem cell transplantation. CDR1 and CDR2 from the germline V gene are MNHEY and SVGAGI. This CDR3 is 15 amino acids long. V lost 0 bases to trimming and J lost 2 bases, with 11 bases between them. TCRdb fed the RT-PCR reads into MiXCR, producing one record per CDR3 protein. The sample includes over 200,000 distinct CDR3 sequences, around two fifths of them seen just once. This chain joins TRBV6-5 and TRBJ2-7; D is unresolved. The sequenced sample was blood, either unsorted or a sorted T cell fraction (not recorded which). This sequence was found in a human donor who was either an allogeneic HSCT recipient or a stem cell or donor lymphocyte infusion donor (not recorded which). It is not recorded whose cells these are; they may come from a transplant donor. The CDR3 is CASSYSQNGAYEQYF. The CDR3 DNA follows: TGTGCCAGCAGTTACTCACAGAACGGAGCCTACGAGCAGTACTTC.